This T cell receptor (beta chain) is drawn from a study of T-cell reconstitution after alpha-beta-depleted transplantation in children. Researchers prepared the TCRbeta library using unique molecular identifiers, the study reports. One entry per CDR3 protein results from TCRdb running MiXCR on the PCR reads. The top ten hold around 33% of the sample, which has about 19,000 distinct CDR3 sequences, about an eighth seen once. At least ten counts were recorded for this clonotype. The CDR3 length is 16 residues. Germline V gene data show CDR1 as ENHRY and CDR2 as SYGVKD. V lost 0 bases and J lost 4; bases outside the gene matches: 7.

This chain uses TRBV10-3 with TRBJ2-5; 8 positions match TRBD2. This clonotype was sampled from a female patient aged 2-9 years who had a stem cell transplant for congenital amegakaryocytic thrombocytopenia, so the T cells may come from the graft donor. Sequencing used PBMCs, mostly from graft donor cells, obtained 60 days after TCRalphabeta/CD19-depleted stem cell transplant. CDR3 region: CAISESGTSGPETQYF. CDR3 DNA: TGTGCCATCAGTGAGTCCGGGACTAGTGGTCCAGAGACCCAGTACTTC.